This entry features one T cell receptor beta chain sequence. These data are taken from a study of blood T cell repertoires in COVID-19. In the study overall: Acute and convalescent COVID-19 samples came from the United States, Italy and Spain. From T cells, B-cell-depleted T cells, or PBMCs came the material, which was cDNA or gDNA.

Authors' analysis steps: The authors estimated nucleated cell counts from reference gene primer amplification. Sequencing was performed with immunoSEQ multiplex PCR; in TCRdb, only in-frame clones are kept and a portion is missing. V and J calls and clone size are as listed in that table; D and trimming were resolved from the DNA. The sample has about 200,000 clones; around 87% are singletons. Germline V gene sequence: CDR1 SGHNT, CDR2 YENEEA. This CDR3 has 15 residues. V was clipped by 4 bases and J by 2 bases; unmatched bases: 4. The sequenced sample was peripheral blood. V and J are TRBV11-3 and TRBJ1-1, with TRBD1 matching 10 bases. This receptor was identified in a woman aged 45-59 years with COVID-19, enrolled during active disease. As DNA, the CDR3 is TGTGCCAGCAGCTCCGCGACAGGGGGCAACACTGAAGCTTTCTTT. It translates to CASSSATGGNTEAFF.